A selection of T cell receptor beta chains follows, all from one sample in a study of Ad26.COV2.S vaccination and SARS-CoV-2 variants. Sequencing used immunoSEQ multiplex PCR; TCRdb keeps in-frame clones, though not all of them. The table records some 39,000 clones, approximately 80% of them present only once. Here the sequenced sample was peripheral blood, taken after recovery from COVID-19. The origin of the receptors is a human donor who had recovered from COVID-19. The CDR3 runs from the conserved cysteine through the conserved F or W. A D gene is named only where the DNA matches it firmly. Rows give clone size only sometimes, using once, few, many, or a class for an expanded clone.

abundance: NA
v_gene: TRBV27
d_gene: NA
j_gene: TRBJ1-1
CDR3aa: CASRGQGTHIGKTFF
CDR3nt: TGTGCCAGCAGGGGGCAGGGCACGCATATCGGGAAAACTTTCTTT

abundance: NA
v_gene: TRBV7-9
d_gene: NA
j_gene: TRBJ1-1
CDR3aa: CASSPGGPNTEAFF
CDR3nt: TGTGCCAGCAGCCCGGGCGGGCCGAACACTGAAGCTTTCTTT

abundance: NA
v_gene: TRBV18
d_gene: TRBD1
j_gene: TRBJ1-1
CDR3aa: CASSLQTGAAFF
CDR3nt: TGTGCCAGCTCGCTACAAACAGGGGCGGCTTTCTTT

abundance: few
v_gene: TRBV11-2
d_gene: NA
j_gene: TRBJ2-4
CDR3aa: CASSLLREAKNIQYF
CDR3nt: TGTGCCAGCAGCTTATTAAGGGAGGCCAAAAACATTCAGTACTTC

abundance: NA
v_gene: TRBV7-9
d_gene: TRBD2
j_gene: TRBJ2-1
CDR3aa: CASSSPWGGNEQFF
CDR3nt: TGTGCCAGCAGCTCCCCGTGGGGGGGGAATGAGCAGTTCTTC

abundance: NA
v_gene: TRBV9
d_gene: NA
j_gene: TRBJ1-2
CDR3aa: CASSAPEGGGYTF
CDR3nt: TGTGCCAGCAGCGCTCCAGAAGGTGGTGGCTACACCTTC

abundance: NA
v_gene: TRBV7-8
d_gene: NA
j_gene: TRBJ1-2
CDR3aa: CASSLWGTLSADGYTF
CDR3nt: TGTGCCAGCAGCTTATGGGGCACCCTCTCCGCAGATGGCTACACCTTC

abundance: NA
v_gene: TRBV5-1
d_gene: TRBD1
j_gene: TRBJ1-3
CDR3aa: CASSSGQGDSGNTIYF
CDR3nt: TGCGCCAGCAGCTCCGGACAGGGAGACTCTGGAAACACCATATATTTT

abundance: NA
v_gene: TRBV18
d_gene: TRBD1
j_gene: TRBJ1-1
CDR3aa: CASSQTQGAQVEAFF
CDR3nt: TGTGCCAGCTCACAGACGCAGGGGGCGCAGGTTGAAGCTTTCTTT

abundance: NA
v_gene: TRBV18
d_gene: NA
j_gene: TRBJ2-2
CDR3aa: CASSTGLSANTGELFF
CDR3nt: TGTGCCAGCTCAACGGGACTGAGCGCGAACACCGGGGAGCTGTTTTTT

abundance: few
v_gene: TRBV4-2
d_gene: TRBD1
j_gene: TRBJ2-6
CDR3aa: CASSPSAGTASFEAHSGANVLTF
CDR3nt: TGTGCCAGCAGCCCCTCCGCCGGGACAGCCTCTTTCGAAGCCCACTCTGGGGCCAACGTCCTGACTTTC

abundance: NA
v_gene: TRBV18
d_gene: TRBD1
j_gene: TRBJ1-4
CDR3aa: CASSPFNRGGEKLFF
CDR3nt: TGTGCCAGCTCACCGTTTAACAGGGGAGGGGAAAAACTGTTTTTT

abundance: NA
v_gene: TRBV24-1
d_gene: TRBD1
j_gene: TRBJ2-1
CDR3aa: CATSTGGLGEQFF
CDR3nt: TGTGCCACCAGTACAGGGGGACTTGGTGAGCAGTTCTTC

abundance: NA
v_gene: TRBV9
d_gene: TRBD2
j_gene: TRBJ2-3
CDR3aa: CASSVSAGGRTDTQYF
CDR3nt: TGTGCCAGCAGCGTAAGCGCGGGGGGGAGGACAGATACGCAGTATTTT

abundance: NA
v_gene: TRBV29-1
d_gene: NA
j_gene: TRBJ1-2
CDR3aa: CSVENYGYTF
CDR3nt: TGCAGCGTTGAAAACTATGGCTACACCTTC

abundance: NA
v_gene: TRBV25-1
d_gene: TRBD2
j_gene: TRBJ2-2
CDR3aa: CASGRTSGRAGELFF
CDR3nt: TGTGCCAGCGGCAGGACTAGCGGGAGGGCCGGGGAGCTGTTTTTT

abundance: NA
v_gene: TRBV18
d_gene: NA
j_gene: TRBJ1-6
CDR3aa: CASSPPGGSTLHF
CDR3nt: TGTGCCAGCTCACCACCGGGGGGTTCAACCCTCCACTTT

abundance: NA
v_gene: TRBV7-8
d_gene: NA
j_gene: TRBJ2-3
CDR3aa: CASQVPGPPQGTQYF
CDR3nt: TGTGCCAGCCAAGTCCCGGGACCGCCTCAAGGTACGCAGTATTTT

abundance: NA
v_gene: TRBV6-1
d_gene: NA
j_gene: TRBJ1-2
CDR3aa: CASSEERDTVYGYTF
CDR3nt: TGTGCCAGCAGTGAAGAGAGGGACACCGTCTATGGCTACACCTTC

abundance: NA
v_gene: TRBV3-1/TRBV3-2
d_gene: NA
j_gene: TRBJ1-2
CDR3aa: CASSQVPQGSNGYTF
CDR3nt: TGTGCCAGCAGCCAAGTCCCCCAGGGGTCCAATGGCTACACCTTC

abundance: NA
v_gene: TRBV5-5
d_gene: NA
j_gene: TRBJ2-7
CDR3aa: CASSPQGNEQYF
CDR3nt: TGTGCCAGCAGCCCCCAGGGGAACGAGCAGTACTTC

abundance: NA
v_gene: TRBV5-1
d_gene: TRBD1
j_gene: TRBJ2-7
CDR3aa: CASSRTGQSYEQYF
CDR3nt: TGCGCCAGCAGCCGGACAGGCCAGAGCTACGAGCAGTACTTC

abundance: NA
v_gene: TRBV10-2
d_gene: TRBD2
j_gene: TRBJ2-7
CDR3aa: CASRVLRGDHEQYF
CDR3nt: TGCGCCAGCAGAGTCCTCCGGGGGGACCACGAGCAGTACTTC

abundance: NA
v_gene: TRBV18
d_gene: NA
j_gene: TRBJ1-4
CDR3aa: CASSPKTGEKLFF
CDR3nt: TGTGCCAGCTCACCGAAAACGGGTGAAAAACTGTTTTTT

abundance: NA
v_gene: TRBV28
d_gene: NA
j_gene: TRBJ1-2
CDR3aa: CASSLVYGGYTF
CDR3nt: TGTGCCAGCAGTTTGGTTTATGGAGGCTACACCTTC

abundance: NA
v_gene: TRBV10-2
d_gene: NA
j_gene: TRBJ1-1
CDR3aa: CASSGLGQTEAFF
CDR3nt: TGCGCCAGCAGCGGCCTTGGACAGACTGAAGCTTTCTTT

abundance: few
v_gene: TRBV30
d_gene: TRBD2
j_gene: TRBJ2-7
CDR3aa: CAWSVRAGEQYF
CDR3nt: TGTGCCTGGAGTGTACGAGCGGGAGAGCAGTACTTC

abundance: once
v_gene: TRBV12-5
d_gene: NA
j_gene: TRBJ1-1
CDR3aa: CASANREGRTEAFF
CDR3nt: TGTGCTAGTGCCAACAGGGAAGGACGCACTGAAGCTTTCTTT

abundance: NA
v_gene: TRBV3-1/TRBV3-2
d_gene: TRBD1
j_gene: TRBJ1-4
CDR3aa: CASSQVIMGRGQEKLFF
CDR3nt: TGTGCCAGCAGCCAAGTAATAATGGGCAGGGGACAGGAAAAACTGTTTTTT